Presented here are 9 T cell receptor beta chains from one specimen sequenced in a study of blood T cell repertoires in COVID-19. Generated by immunoSEQ multiplex PCR, the TCRdb table keeps only in-frame clones and is missing some. The sample shows 200,000 to 250,000 clones, 82% of them seen only once. The source material was peripheral blood. Every receptor here comes from a woman older than 75 with COVID-19, enrolled during active disease.

The rearrangement joins TRBV4-3 to TRBJ2-2; D perhaps matches TRBD1 (5 bases). Trimming stripped 0 bases from V and 8 bases from J, with 13 bases between. This CDR3 comprises 15 residues. The V gene's germline CDR1 is LGHNA and CDR2 YSLEER. The CDR3 region is CASSQDRQGRGELFF. The CDR3 coding sequence is TGCGCCAGCAGCCAAGATCGGCAGGGAAGAGGGGAGCTGTTTTTT.

CDR3 residues: CASSIDTSPLHF. CDR3 sequence (DNA): TGTGCCAGCAGCATAGACACTTCACCCCTCCACTTT. This chain uses TRBV7-9 with TRBJ1-6; D unclear. V was cut by 5 bases and J by 9 bases, with 8 bases left in between. CDR3 length: 12 residues. The germline V gene encodes CDR1 SEHNR and CDR2 FQNEAQ (reference sequence).

The chain carries TRBV6-2 or TRBV6-3 and TRBJ2-7, with 8 bases that match TRBD2. V gave up 5 bases and J gave up 3 bases; unmatched junction bases: 12. The CDR3 totals 16 residues. Germline V gene data show CDR1 as MNHEY and CDR2 as SVGEGT. CDR3 DNA sequence: TGTGCCAGCAGTCGTCGCGGAGGGACTAGTCTCTACGAGCAGTACTTC. This sequence encodes CASSRRGGTSLYEQYF.

This clone was seen a single time. The chain employs TRBV28 and TRBJ1-3, with D tentatively TRBD1 (6 bases). From germline, CDR1 is MDHEN and CDR2 SYDVKM. The germline V and J ends were trimmed by 8 bases and 3 bases, with 14 bases remaining between them. The CDR3 extends over 14 amino acids. The CDR3: CASGPQGLGNTIYF. The CDR3 bases are TGTGCCAGCGGCCCGCAGGGGCTTGGAAACACCATATATTTT.

CDR3 residues: CASSSGVGYYEQYF. In DNA, the CDR3 is TGTGCCAGCAGCTCCGGGGTTGGGTACTACGAGCAGTACTTC. The V gene is TRBV7-6, the J gene TRBJ2-7; weak D call: TRBD2 (5 bases). Germline assignment: CDR1 SGHVS and CDR2 FNYEAQ. With 4 bases removed from V and 3 bases from J, the gap between germline ends came to 13 bases. The length of the CDR3 is 14 residues.

CDR3 nucleotides: TGTGCCAGCAGCCCAAAAGGGGGATTCGAGCAGTACTTC. As protein: CASSPKGGFEQYF. The chain employs TRBV7-2 and TRBJ2-7; a possible D gene is TRBD1 (6 bases). This CDR3 comprises 13 residues. The V gene lost 5 bases and the J gene lost 6 bases, with 14 bases spanning the gap. Per the germline V gene, CDR1 is SGHTA and CDR2 is FQGNSA.

The chain is built from TRBV3-1 (or the pseudogene TRBV3-2) and TRBJ2-3; 11 nucleotides line up with TRBD2. Losses at the gene ends were 4 bases for V and 2 bases for J; bases not matched to a gene: 11. This CDR3 is 18 amino acids long. CDR1 is LGHDT, CDR2 YNNKEL, per germline (reference sequence). CDR3 nucleotides: TGTGCCAGCAGCCCAGTGCGGTTAGCGGGAGGGTTCACAGATACGCAGTATTTT. It encodes CASSPVRLAGGFTDTQYF.

The genes are TRBV4-1 and TRBJ2-1; TRBD2 matches at 11 bases. Germline CDR1 is MGHRA and CDR2 is YSYEKL. The V gene end was trimmed by 0 bases and the J gene end by 6 bases; junction bases not matched to a gene: 10. The CDR3 runs 18 residues. The chain's CDR3 is CASSQDQSSGGAGNEQFF. Here the CDR3 DNA reads TGCGCCAGCAGCCAAGATCAGAGTAGCGGGGGGGCCGGCAATGAGCAGTTCTTC.

The V and J genes are TRBV9 and TRBJ2-3; TRBD2 matches at 8 bases. CDR1 SGDLS and CDR2 YYNGEE come from the germline V gene. The CDR3 extends over 18 amino acids. V gave up 4 bases and J gave up 1 base; unmatched junction bases: 14. The CDR3 spells CASSSPGGTPQGTDTQYF. CDR3 in DNA: TGTGCCAGCAGCTCCCCGGGGGGGACGCCCCAAGGCACAGATACGCAGTATTTT.